This TCR beta chain was sequenced for a study of cytomegalovirus exposure and HLA in healthy donors. Study-level background: In terms of ancestry, the Caucasian-associated cluster contained roughly 81% of the roughly 400 genotyped donors.

Germline loops: CDR1 MNHEY, CDR2 SVGAGI. This CDR3 region has 13 residues. V lost 6 bases and J 1 base, leaving 9 bases between the germline ends. Both 60 Vbeta primers and 13 Jbeta primers went into the PCR. TCRdb keeps only in-frame clones here, not all; method: immunoSEQ multiplex PCR. The profile shows roughly 100,000 clones, 85% of them singletons. General observations from the study: While the bulk of TCR sequences proved rare, some public TCRs turned up in many donors. For most TCR beta V segments, an earlier analysis put the productive rate at about 87% or about 30% of the time. The classifier reportedly diagnosed cytomegalovirus status with high sensitivity and specificity.

Regarding this clone: Its antigen is unknown.

The chain joins TRBV6-5 to TRBJ1-1; perhaps TRBD1 as D (5 bases). The origin of this receptor is a young man in good health and CMV-seronegative. The sequenced sample was PBMCs. The CDR3 sequence is CASSGHSNTEAFF. DNA for the CDR3: TGTGCCAGCAGCGGACACTCGAACACTGAAGCTTTCTTT.